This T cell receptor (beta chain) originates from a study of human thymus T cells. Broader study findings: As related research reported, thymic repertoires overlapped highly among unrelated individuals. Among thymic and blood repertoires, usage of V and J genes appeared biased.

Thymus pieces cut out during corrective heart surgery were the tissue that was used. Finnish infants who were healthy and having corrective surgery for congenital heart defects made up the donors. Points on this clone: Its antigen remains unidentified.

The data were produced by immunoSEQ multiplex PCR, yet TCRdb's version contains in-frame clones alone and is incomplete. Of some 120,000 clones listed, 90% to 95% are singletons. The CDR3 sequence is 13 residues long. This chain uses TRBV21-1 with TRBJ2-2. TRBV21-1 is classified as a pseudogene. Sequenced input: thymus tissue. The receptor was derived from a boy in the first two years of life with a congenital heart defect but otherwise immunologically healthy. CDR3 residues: CASSKEGTGELFF. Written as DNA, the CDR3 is TGTGCCAGCAGCAAAGAGGGAACCGGGGAGCTGTTTTTT.